The 21 T cell receptor beta chains in this list originate from one sample, sequenced in a study of Graves' ophthalmopathy and Graves' hyperthyroidism. As the template, RNA transcripts were used to amplify TCR beta CDR3 regions. HTBI primers served in a first-round RT-PCR, which a second-round multiplex PCR followed. From the multiplex PCR reads, TCRdb called clonotypes with MiXCR, one entry per CDR3 protein. The sample has under 350,000 distinct CDR3 sequences; roughly a sixth are singletons. Sequenced: peripheral blood. These receptor sequences come from an adult man with Graves' ophthalmopathy.

This clonotype was observed at least ten times. The chain uses TRBV6-5 and TRBJ1-2, with D unclear. This CDR3 is 13 amino acids long. CDR1 and CDR2 (germline): MNHEY, SVGAGI. Trimming stripped 2 bases from V and 7 bases from J, with 11 bases between. The CDR3 sequence: CASSYGGVVGYTF. CDR3 sequence (DNA): TGTGCCAGCAGTTACGGTGGGGTGGTTGGCTACACCTTC.

This clonotype was observed a few times. This may stem from a read error, because a much larger clone lies one nucleotide away. This chain connects TRBV2 to TRBJ1-5, with D unresolved. Germline V CDR1 and CDR2: SNHLY, FYNNEI. This CDR3 contains 15 residues. CDR3 sequence (DNA): TGTGTCAGCACCAGAACTCTCGGGTGGCCTAGGCCCCAGCATTTT. Residues: CVSTRTLGWPRPQHF.

The sample holds many counts of this clonotype. This chain connects TRBV4-1 to TRBJ2-7, with 12 bases that match TRBD2. The CDR3 length is 17 residues. V lost 3 bases and J lost 2; bases outside the gene matches: 8. Germline lookup yields CDR1 MGHRA and CDR2 YSYEKL. In DNA form, the CDR3 reads TGCGCCAGCAGCCACCAGCCCCCTAGCGGGGGGGCCTACGAGCAGTACTTC. This codes for CASSHQPPSGGAYEQYF.

This clonotype was seen repeatedly, ten times or more. The rearrangement uses TRBV6-2 or TRBV6-3 and TRBJ2-7, with D perhaps TRBD1 (5 bases). V lost 5 bases and J 4 bases, leaving 21 bases between the germline ends. The CDR3 has 16 residues. Germline V gene sequence: CDR1 MNHEY, CDR2 SVGEGT. This CDR3 reads CASSRSRATREYEQYF. The CDR3 DNA sequence: TGTGCCAGCAGTCGATCCAGGGCGACAAGGGAATACGAGCAGTACTTC.

The chain joins TRBV5-1 to TRBJ2-7; no clear D gene. Germline V gene lookup returns CDR1 SGHRS and CDR2 YFSETQ. The CDR3 is made up of 12 amino acids. Trimming left V 2 bases short and J 3 bases short, with 6 bases between. The CDR3 region is CASSFNSYEQYF. In nucleotides, the CDR3 is TGCGCCAGCAGCTTTAACAGCTACGAGCAGTACTTC.

The genes are TRBV6-1 and TRBJ1-1, with 10 bases identical to TRBD1. The junction had 4 bases not matched to a gene; V was cut back by 6 bases and J by 6 bases. Germline lookup yields CDR1 MNHNS and CDR2 SASEGT. The CDR3 is made up of 13 amino acids. The CDR3 region is CASSGDRGAEAFF. Here the CDR3 DNA reads TGTGCCAGCAGCGGGGACAGGGGTGCTGAAGCTTTCTTT.

V and J are TRBV20-1 and TRBJ1-2; unclear D gene. The length of the CDR3 is 14 residues. Deletions cut 6 bases from V and 0 bases from J, with 14 bases between. Looked up from germline, CDR1 is DFQATT and CDR2 is SNEGSKA (reference sequence). The CDR3 region is CSATEPIANYGYTF. CDR3 nucleotide sequence: TGCAGTGCAACAGAGCCCATAGCTAACTATGGCTACACCTTC.

The sample holds many counts of this clonotype. The chain recombines TRBV6-2 or TRBV6-3 with TRBJ1-5, with a possible D match to TRBD1 (6 bases). Germline loops: CDR1 MNHEY, CDR2 SVGEGT. CDR3 length equals 18 residues. V lost 2 bases and J lost 1, with 18 bases in between. The CDR3 DNA reads TGTGCCAGCAGTTACACCGAGGATGGGGGGCCAAGCAATCAGCCCCAGCATTTT. Protein product: CASSYTEDGGPSNQPQHF.

The V and J genes are TRBV2 and TRBJ2-2; 8 bases line up with TRBD1. CDR3 length: 14 residues. Germline V gene sequence: CDR1 SNHLY, CDR2 FYNNEI. With V trimmed by 5 bases and J by 7 bases, 6 bases remained unmatched. CDR3 coding DNA: TGTGCCAGCAGTCTGACAGGGGACGTCGGGGAGCTGTTTTTT. Residues: CASSLTGDVGELFF.

This clonotype was recorded many times. This chain joins TRBV6-5 and TRBJ2-5; the D is unclear. Germline V CDR1 and CDR2: MNHEY, SVGAGI. V lost 3 bases, J lost 0 bases, and 8 bases lay in between. The CDR3 is made up of 14 amino acids. The CDR3 is CASSYLTNQETQYF. CDR3 DNA sequence: TGTGCCAGCAGTTATCTGACGAACCAAGAGACCCAGTACTTC.

This clonotype was counted ten times or more. This chain connects TRBV6-5 to TRBJ1-2; D might be TRBD1 (6 bases). V was shortened by 0 bases and J by 8 bases, with 10 bases between the two germline ends. The CDR3 contains 13 residues. The germline V gene encodes CDR1 MNHEY and CDR2 SVGAGI. The CDR3 DNA sequence: TGTGCCAGCAGTTACTCGGGGGGCCGCGGCTACACCTTC. This encodes CASSYSGGRGYTF.

This clonotype was counted many times. This sequence joins TRBV6-5 and TRBJ1-1; D gene uncertain. Trimming took off 5 bases at V and 1 base at J, with 8 bases between the two ends. This CDR3 is built from 13 residues. Germline V gives CDR1 MNHEY, CDR2 SVGAGI. For the CDR3, the DNA is TGTGCCAGCAGTACCCCGACGAACACTGAAGCTTTCTTT. Protein: CASSTPTNTEAFF.

This clonotype was recorded many times. CDR3 protein: CASSQGFGGAYEQYF. CDR3 bases: TGTGCCAGCAGCCAGGGATTTGGGGGCGCCTACGAGCAGTACTTC. The V gene is TRBV7-2, the J gene TRBJ2-7, with D possibly TRBD1 on 6 matching bases. V was clipped by 5 bases and J by 2 bases, with 16 bases between them. The germline gives CDR1 SGHTA, CDR2 FQGNSA. The CDR3 is made up of 15 amino acids.

The sample holds many counts of this clonotype. V is TRBV11-2 and J is TRBJ1-1, with D possibly TRBD1 on 5 matching bases. CDR1 and CDR2 from the germline V gene are SGHAT and FQNNGV. This CDR3 is built from 13 residues. Trimming took off 0 bases at V and 8 bases at J, with 10 bases between the two ends. The CDR3 DNA reads TGTGCCAGCAGCTTAGATCAGGGACGGGAAGCTTTCTTT. Protein sequence: CASSLDQGREAFF.

In this sample, this clonotype turned up a few times. The chain uses TRBV5-1 and TRBJ2-5; 7 bases are a match to TRBD2. There are 15 residues in the CDR3. The V gene end was trimmed by 0 bases and the J gene end by 3 bases; junction bases not matched to a gene: 5. From germline, CDR1 is SGHRS and CDR2 YFSETQ. CDR3 sequence (DNA): TGCGCCAGCAGCTTGGCCGCGCTAGCGGAAGAGACCCAGTACTTC. Translated: CASSLAALAEETQYF.

The genes are TRBV29-1 and TRBJ2-5, with 7 nucleotides matching TRBD2. V gave up 1 base and J gave up 0 bases; unmatched junction bases: 5. This CDR3 comprises 15 residues. The germline V gene encodes CDR1 SQVTM and CDR2 ANQGSEA. The CDR3 sequence: CSVEVTGGNQETQYF. The CDR3 nucleotides read TGCAGCGTTGAAGTTACGGGAGGCAACCAAGAGACCCAGTACTTC. Based on the CDR3 plus reference TRBV29-1 and TRBJ2-5, the full variable domain is SAVISQKPSRDICQRGTSLTIQCQVDSQVTMMFWYRQQPGQSLTLIATANQGSEATYESGFVIDKFPISRPNLTFSTLTVSNMSPEDSSIYLCSVEVTGGNQETQYFGPGTRLLVL.

This clonotype was seen at least ten times. The V call is TRBV6-5, the J call TRBJ1-5; D is ambiguous. The germline CDR1 and CDR2 sequences are MNHEY and SVGAGI. The V end lost 0 bases, the J end lost 7 bases, and 13 bases lay between the germline ends. The CDR3 sequence is 15 residues long. CDR3 nucleotide sequence: TGTGCCAGCAGTTACTCTAGGCCCTCGGGGCAGCCCCAGCATTTT. Its protein is CASSYSRPSGQPQHF.

This clonotype was found a few times. One end of the junction varies from germline; a read error may be responsible. The V and J genes are TRBV20-1 and TRBJ1-1; possibly TRBD1 for D (6 bases). The germline gives CDR1 DFQATT, CDR2 SNEGSKA (reference sequence). The CDR3 totals 17 residues. The DNA for the CDR3 is TGCAGTGCTAGAGTGGGGGGGCAGACAGCTTTGAACACTGAAGCTTACTTT. It yields the protein CSARVGGQTALNTEAYF.

The sample holds many counts of this clonotype. Written as DNA, the CDR3 is TGTGCCAGCAGGCCCTTTTTGTTGGGCGAGCAGTACTTC. It codes for CASRPFLLGEQYF. The chain uses TRBV6-5 and TRBJ2-7, with D hard to call. Trimming removed 6 bases from V and 6 bases from J, with 15 bases in between. Germline V gene lookup returns CDR1 MNHEY and CDR2 SVGAGI. The CDR3 sequence is 13 residues long.

This clonotype was found many times. This chain connects TRBV6-5 to TRBJ2-7; TRBD2 might be the D (5 bases). The length of the CDR3 is 14 residues. The ends were cut back, 5 bases at V and 5 bases at J, with 16 bases in the middle. Germline V lookup: CDR1 MNHEY, CDR2 SVGAGI. In DNA, the CDR3 is TGTGCCAGCAGTCAGCGGCGCGAGTCCCACGAGCAGTACTTC. As protein: CASSQRRESHEQYF.

This clonotype was seen many times. The chain combines TRBV11-2 with TRBJ1-5; D unclear. V shed 1 base and J shed 5 bases, with 6 bases lying between them. This CDR3 comprises 13 residues. Germline assignment: CDR1 SGHAT and CDR2 FQNNGV. The CDR3: CASSLASYQPQHF. DNA for the CDR3: TGTGCCAGCAGCTTAGCTTCATATCAGCCCCAGCATTTT.